This T cell receptor beta chain comes out of a study of identical twins. Study-wide results and limits: Cross-sectional statistical analysis was relied on for the conclusions, without the same donors being followed. Out-of-frame alpha sequences shared by twins were enriched for low generation probability.

CDR1 SGHDN and CDR2 FVKESK come from the germline V gene. This CDR3 has 15 amino acids. About this clonotype: The antigen is undetermined. The junction departs from the called germline gene at one end, perhaps through a read error.

A single record per CDR3 protein comes from TCRdb applying MiXCR to the 5' RACE reads. The data show roughly 1,500,000 distinct CDR3 sequences, less than 35% seen once. This TCR came from a newborn girl in good health. The specimen was cord blood. The rearrangement joins TRBV14 to TRBJ2-7, with D unclear. This chain's CDR3 is CASSQDATGTYGQYF. In DNA form, the CDR3 reads TGTGCCAGCAGCCAAGATGCTACGGGTACCTACGGGCAGTACTTC.